The 7 T cell receptor beta chains below all came from one sample that was sequenced in a study of T cells in Graves' hyperthyroidism and ophthalmopathy. The TCR beta CDR3 regions underwent amplification using RNA transcripts as the source. A first-round RT-PCR of the TCR CDR3 used the HTBI primer set. MiXCR, applied by TCRdb to the multiplex PCR reads, yields one record per CDR3 protein. The sample holds about 640,000 distinct CDR3 sequences, 40% to 55% seen once. The specimen was peripheral blood or thyroid tissue (not recorded which). The receptors were gathered from an adult man with Graves' disease, either hyperthyroidism or ophthalmopathy (not recorded which).

V usage is TRBV19 and J usage is TRBJ1-4, with D perhaps matching TRBD1 (6 bases). V lost 6 bases and J lost 8, with 19 bases in between. CDR3 size: 15 residues. CDR1 is LNHDA, CDR2 SQIVND, per germline (reference sequence). The CDR3 DNA is TGTGCCAGTAGCGCTTCGGACAGTTCAGGGGAAAAACTGTTTTTT. This codes for CASSASDSSGEKLFF.

Comments on this clonotype: The junction shows a germline mismatch at one end, possibly a read error. This chain links TRBV29-1 with TRBJ1-4; TRBD1 matches at 7 bases. This CDR3 is built from 13 residues. The V gene's germline CDR1 is SQVTM and CDR2 ANQGSEA. As DNA, the CDR3 is TGCAGCGTGGCCGGGACAGATAATCAAAAACTGTTTTTT. This encodes CSVAGTDNQKLFF.

Note on this clonotype: No conserved phenylalanine or tryptophan is present at the end of the CDR3, so a read error is the likely explanation. The DNA is left out, because the CDR3 cannot be placed on it with certainty; the CDR3 is given as TCRdb lists it. This chain connects TRBV11-3 to TRBJ1-4; the table calls TRBD1, which could not be checked here. CDR1 and CDR2 (germline): SGHNT, YENEEA. The CDR3 sequence runs 11 residues, both termini included. This chain's CDR3 is CASSRDRGAAY.

This clonotype was observed a handful of times. The rearrangement links TRBV7-8 to TRBJ1-5; D is perhaps TRBD1 (5 bases). This CDR3 has 13 amino acids. V was clipped by 4 bases and J by 5 bases, with 9 bases between them. CDR1 and CDR2 (germline): SGHVS, FQNEAQ. The CDR3 reads CASSSQEDQPQHF. The CDR3 DNA follows: TGTGCCAGCAGCTCACAGGAAGATCAGCCCCAGCATTTT.

The V gene is TRBV6-5, the J gene TRBJ1-4; 7 bases match TRBD1. With 5 bases clipped from V and 6 bases from J, the junction kept 12 bases outside the gene matches. The germline V gene encodes CDR1 MNHEY and CDR2 SVGAGI. CDR3 size: 16 residues. The CDR3 DNA is TGTGCCAGCAGTACTCAAACAGGGGCCGGTTATGAAAAACTGTTTTTT. Translated: CASSTQTGAGYEKLFF.

This clonotype was seen at least ten times. J is TRBJ1-6 and V is TRBV7-2; tentatively, D is TRBD1 (6 bases). The CDR3 extends over 15 amino acids. The V gene's germline CDR1 is SGHTA and CDR2 FQGNSA. The V and J ends lost 4 bases and 10 bases respectively, with 17 bases between them. CDR3 DNA sequence: TGTGCCAGCAGCTCAATGGGGGGGGGGCGGTCACCCCTCCACTTT. Its translation is CASSSMGGGRSPLHF.

The chain couples TRBV2 to TRBJ1-2, with D possibly TRBD1 on 6 matching bases. Germline values: CDR1 SNHLY, CDR2 FYNNEI. The germline V and J ends were trimmed by 6 bases and 5 bases, with 13 bases remaining between them. The CDR3 consists of 13 residues. The CDR3 is CASRHRETYGYTF. The CDR3 DNA follows: TGTGCCAGCAGGCACAGGGAGACGTATGGCTACACCTTC.